The next 27 T cell receptor beta chains were all read from a single sample in a study of T cells in Graves' hyperthyroidism and ophthalmopathy. Researchers amplified the TCR beta CDR3 regions from RNA transcripts. TCR CDR3 underwent first-round RT-PCR with the HTBI primer set. TCRdb processed the multiplex PCR reads anew with MiXCR; each CDR3 protein has one entry. The sample yields fewer than 450,000 distinct CDR3 sequences, more than 12% seen once. The source material was blood. All receptors derive from a man between 45 and 60 years old with Graves' ophthalmopathy.

The V and J genes are TRBV6-1 and TRBJ2-1; 7 bases align to TRBD1. Germline CDR1 is MNHNS and CDR2 is SASEGT. CDR3 length: 15 residues. J was trimmed by 5 bases and V by 5 bases; bases with no gene match: 9. The CDR3 sequence is CASSPQGIFNNEQFF. For the CDR3, the DNA is TGTGCCAGCAGTCCACAGGGGATTTTCAACAATGAGCAGTTCTTC.

This clonotype came up many times. This chain uses TRBV11-2 with TRBJ2-5, with D unclear. The V gene lost 5 bases and the J gene lost 3 bases, with 10 bases spanning the gap. The CDR3 sequence is 13 residues long. Germline-derived CDR1 and CDR2 are SGHAT and FQNNGV. This CDR3 is CASSQTQKETQYF. DNA of the CDR3: TGTGCCAGCAGCCAGACACAGAAAGAGACCCAGTACTTC.

The V and J genes are TRBV11-2 and TRBJ1-1; 9 positions agree with TRBD1. With 0 bases clipped from V and 12 bases from J, the junction kept 8 bases outside the gene matches. The length of the CDR3 is 14 residues. The germline V gene has CDR1 SGHAT and CDR2 FQNNGV. The CDR3, as DNA: TGTGCCAGCAGCTTAGATAATCCGGGACAGGGATCTTTCTTT. Amino acid sequence: CASSLDNPGQGSFF.

On this clonotype: One end of the junction does not line up with germline, which may come from a read error. The chain links TRBV7-9 to TRBJ1-1; D gene ambiguous. This CDR3 is built from 14 residues. The germline CDR1 and CDR2 sequences are SEHNR and FQNEAQ (reference sequence). For the CDR3, the DNA is TGTGCCAGCGGCTTGGGAGTCATGAACACTGAAGCTTTCTTT. Amino acid sequence: CASGLGVMNTEAFF. Combining the CDR3 with reference TRBV7-9 and TRBJ1-1 gives the whole variable domain DTGVSQNPRHKITKRGQNVTFRCDPISEHNRLYWYRQTLGQGPEFLTYFQNEAQLEKSRLLSDRFSAERPKGSFSTLEIQRTEQGDSAMYLCASGLGVMNTEAFFGQGTRLTVV.

This clonotype came up many times. This chain uses TRBV7-8 with TRBJ1-4; D gene ambiguous. The germline gives CDR1 SGHVS, CDR2 FQNEAQ. This CDR3 has 16 residues. Between the trimmed V and J ends, which lost 5 bases and 0 bases, there was a span of 13 bases. Here the CDR3 DNA reads TGTGCCAGCAGCCGCCGGAGTCCAGCAACTAATGAAAAACTGTTTTTT. Protein sequence: CASSRRSPATNEKLFF.

The V gene is TRBV28, the J gene TRBJ2-7, with D unresolved. The CDR3 sequence is 10 residues long. Germline CDR1 MDHEN, CDR2 SYDVKM. V dropped 8 bases and J dropped 2 bases, with 4 bases sitting between them. CDR3 bases: TGTGCCAGCGGAGCCTACGAGCAGTACTTC. Translated: CASGAYEQYF.

J is TRBJ1-5 and V is TRBV15; unclear D gene. Trimming removed 5 bases from V and 2 bases from J, with 10 bases in between. The germline CDR1 and CDR2 sequences are LNHNV and YYDKDF (reference sequence). The CDR3 sequence is 14 residues long. The CDR3 reads CATSLTRGNQPQHF. In DNA form, the CDR3 reads TGTGCCACCAGCCTGACTCGAGGCAATCAGCCCCAGCATTTT.

This clonotype was seen at least ten times. The V call is TRBV6-1, the J call TRBJ1-6, with D possibly TRBD1 on 5 matching bases. CDR3 size: 15 residues. Germline values: CDR1 MNHNS, CDR2 SASEGT. Trimming took off 5 bases at V and 6 bases at J, with 14 bases between the two ends. The CDR3 loop is CASSTPQGRNSPLHF. The DNA for the CDR3 is TGTGCCAGCAGTACCCCCCAGGGACGTAATTCACCCCTCCACTTT.

V is TRBV29-1 and J is TRBJ2-7, with D possibly matching TRBD2 (7 bases). V lost 7 bases and J lost 2, with 21 bases in between. This CDR3 contains 15 residues. CDR1 and CDR2 (germline): SQVTM, ANQGSEA. CDR3 nucleotide sequence: TGCAGCGCCCAACGAGGGGGGGACGTCCCCTACGAGCAGTACTTC. It codes for CSAQRGGDVPYEQYF.

Notes on this clonotype: This clone may be a read error of a much larger clone one base away. The CDR3 region has the DNA TGCGCCAGCAGCTTGGGGGGGGCCGCGACCGAAGCTCTCTTT. This codes for CASSLGGAATEALF. The V and J genes are TRBV5-1 and TRBJ1-1, with D possibly matching TRBD1 (6 bases). CDR1 and CDR2 from the germline V gene are SGHRS and YFSETQ. The CDR3 has 14 amino acids.

This clonotype was counted between two and nine times. This chain uses TRBV6-1 with TRBJ2-5, with D perhaps TRBD1 (6 bases). Germline V gene sequence: CDR1 MNHNS, CDR2 SASEGT. V was shortened by 5 bases and J by 0 bases, with 10 bases between the two germline ends. The CDR3 runs 14 residues. CDR3 coding DNA: TGTGCCAGCAGTTTCCGACAGGACCAAGAGACCCAGTACTTC. Translated, it gives CASSFRQDQETQYF.

This clonotype was seen many times. The chain has TRBV3-1 and TRBJ2-5; D perhaps matches TRBD1 (7 bases). Germline CDR1 LGHDT, CDR2 YNNKEL (reference sequence). The CDR3 loop spans 17 amino acids. Trimming cost V 4 bases and J 5 bases, with 23 bases left between them. CDR3 amino acids: CASSLQGWTTTGETQYF. CDR3 DNA sequence: TGTGCCAGCAGCCTACAGGGGTGGACTACGACCGGGGAGACCCAGTACTTC.

V gene TRBV4-1 combines with J gene TRBJ2-1; no definite D call. V shed 8 bases and J shed 10 bases, with 21 bases lying between them. The CDR3 spans 14 residues. The germline CDR1 and CDR2 sequences are MGHRA and YSYEKL. The CDR3 nucleotides read TGCGCCAGCGGTCGAGACACACTTGGCGACGAGCAGTTCTTC. Protein sequence: CASGRDTLGDEQFF.

This clonotype was seen at least ten times. This chain uses TRBV18 with TRBJ2-5; 14 bases map to TRBD2. Losses at the gene ends were 3 bases for V and 5 bases for J; bases not matched to a gene: 5. Germline assignment: CDR1 KGHSH and CDR2 LQKENI. This CDR3 region has 16 residues. The CDR3 sequence is CASSPGTSGSQETQYF. CDR3 nucleotides: TGTGCCAGCTCACCCGGGACTAGCGGGAGTCAGGAGACCCAGTACTTC.

In this sample, this clonotype turned up many times. The V call is TRBV10-3, the J call TRBJ1-2, with D possibly TRBD1 on 5 matching bases. Trimming shortened V by 2 bases and J by 2 bases, and 12 bases separated the two germline ends. CDR3 length equals 15 residues. The germline CDR1 and CDR2 sequences are ENHRY and SYGVKD. The CDR3 sequence: CAISEREGKNYGYTF. Here the CDR3 DNA reads TGTGCCATCAGTGAGAGGGAGGGGAAGAACTATGGCTACACCTTC.

Here the CDR3 DNA reads TGCGCCAGCAGCCAAGTCCTCCAGGGGTGGATTCAAGATACGCAGTATTTT. Translated, it gives CASSQVLQGWIQDTQYF. The chain is built from TRBV4-1 and TRBJ2-3; TRBD1 might be the D (6 bases). V dropped 1 base and J dropped 5 bases, with 19 bases sitting between them. From germline, CDR1 is MGHRA and CDR2 YSYEKL. The CDR3 length is 17 residues.

Regarding this clonotype: A much larger clone lies one base from this, so it may be a read error. The chain uses TRBV12-3 or TRBV12-4 and TRBJ2-2; 7 positions match TRBD1. The CDR3 length is 14 residues. After removal of 6 bases from V and 3 bases from J, the junction contained 4 bases not matched to a gene. CDR3 residues: CASSRDSYTGELFF. In DNA form, the CDR3 reads TGTGCCAGCAGCCGGGACAGCTACACCGGGGAGCTGTTTTTT.

This clonotype was recorded only once. The chain is built from TRBV10-2 and TRBJ1-1, with D unresolved. Looked up from germline, CDR1 is WSHSY and CDR2 is SAAADI. Trimming shortened V by 6 bases and J by 1 base, and 9 bases separated the two germline ends. The CDR3 spans 13 residues. The CDR3 protein is CASSRKTNTEAFF. The CDR3 bases are TGCGCCAGCAGCCGAAAAACGAACACTGAAGCTTTCTTT.

This clonotype was recorded many times. The chain employs TRBV27 and TRBJ1-1; 7 bases agree with TRBD1. The CDR3 totals 15 residues. The V segment lost 4 bases and the J segment 0 bases; nucleotides outside the gene matches: 5. In germline, CDR1 is MNHEY, CDR2 SMNVEV (reference sequence). CDR3 protein: CASSSWDRLNTEAFF. The CDR3 bases are TGTGCCAGCAGTTCCTGGGACAGATTGAACACTGAAGCTTTCTTT.

This clonotype has at least ten counts. The V gene is TRBV11-2, the J gene TRBJ2-1, with TRBD2 matching over 11 bases. This CDR3 region has 17 residues. CDR1 is SGHAT, CDR2 FQNNGV, per germline. Losses at the gene ends were 1 base for V and 7 bases for J; bases not matched to a gene: 9. Written as DNA, the CDR3 is TGTGCCAGCAGCTTAGGCACTAGCGGGAGAGTTGGTAATGAGCAGTTCTTC. Translated: CASSLGTSGRVGNEQFF.

This clonotype was counted ten times or more. This chain joins TRBV30 and TRBJ2-7; D gene uncertain. The germline gives CDR1 GTSNPN, CDR2 SVGIG (reference sequence). V was trimmed by 4 bases and J by 2 bases, leaving 6 bases between them. The CDR3 runs to 11 residues. CDR3 loop: CAWTAAYEQYF. In DNA, the CDR3 is TGTGCCTGGACCGCTGCCTACGAGCAGTACTTC.

This clonotype came up many times. This chain connects TRBV7-9 to TRBJ2-3; the match to TRBD2 covers 8 bases. The CDR3 is 16 residues long. CDR1 and CDR2 from the germline V gene are SEHNR and FQNEAQ (reference sequence). V shed 7 bases, J shed 2 bases, and the junction held 11 bases outside the gene matches. CDR3 nucleotide sequence: TGTGCCAGCACCGGGAGCGGGAGTTTAGTCACAGATACGCAGTATTTT. Protein sequence: CASTGSGSLVTDTQYF.

The rearrangement links TRBV5-1 to TRBJ1-1, with D tentatively TRBD1 (5 bases). This CDR3 has 13 amino acids. Germline V gene lookup returns CDR1 SGHRS and CDR2 YFSETQ. V was cut by 4 bases and J by 6 bases, with 13 bases left in between. CDR3 DNA sequence: TGCGCCAGCAGCCGACTCGTGGGGGCTGAAGCTTTCTTT. Protein product: CASSRLVGAEAFF.

This sequence joins TRBV24-1 and TRBJ2-1; D possibly corresponds to TRBD2 (5 bases). The CDR3 totals 15 residues. With 4 bases removed from V and 0 bases from J, the gap between germline ends came to 9 bases. Germline loops: CDR1 KGHDR, CDR2 SFDVKD. The CDR3 is CATSDRLTSYNEQFF. The CDR3 DNA follows: TGTGCCACCAGTGACCGACTAACCTCCTACAATGAGCAGTTCTTC.

This clonotype was counted a few times. The V and J genes are TRBV5-4 and TRBJ2-2; D is unclear. The V gene lost 4 bases and the J gene lost 5 bases, with 15 bases spanning the gap. The CDR3 totals 15 residues. Germline V gene sequence: CDR1 SGHNT, CDR2 YYREEE (reference sequence). This chain's CDR3 is CASSLDGTSTGELFF. In nucleotides, the CDR3 is TGTGCCAGCAGCCTGGACGGAACTTCGACCGGGGAGCTGTTTTTT.

This clonotype was detected only a few times. The chain links TRBV25-1 to TRBJ2-6; 9 bases are shared with TRBD2. After removal of 4 bases from V and 2 bases from J, the junction contained 15 bases not matched to a gene. CDR1 and CDR2 (germline): MGHDK, SYGVNS. CDR3 length: 20 amino acids. CDR3 in DNA: TGTGCCAGCAGTGGAACTTGGGGTAGCGGGAGTGGGGCTGGGGCCAACGTCCTGACTTTC. Encoded protein: CASSGTWGSGSGAGANVLTF.

This clonotype was counted at least ten times. The chain is built from TRBV19 and TRBJ2-1; D not resolved. The germline CDR1 and CDR2 sequences are LNHDA and SQIVND (reference sequence). CDR3 length: 15 amino acids. The V end was cut by 1 base, the J end by 4 bases, with 11 bases between. This CDR3 is CASSIVGGKYNEQFF. The CDR3 DNA sequence: TGTGCCAGTAGTATAGTGGGCGGAAAGTACAATGAGCAGTTCTTC.